This TCR beta chain is drawn from a study of shared clonotypes between healthy human individuals. Those who donated were healthy HIV-negative adults, with no recent acute infections or vaccinations reported. Donors comprised only Caucasian adults living in Nashville, Tennessee. Sequencing used immunoSEQ multiplex PCR; TCRdb keeps in-frame clones, though not all of them. The sample lists about 1.1 million clones; approximately 80% were seen once. CDR3 length: 13 amino acids. Germline V gene sequence: CDR1 PRHDT, CDR2 FYEKMQ (reference sequence). V was pared by 4 bases and J by 4 bases, with 10 bases between.

The source material was memory CD4+ T cells from PBMCs. The subset is: CD45RA-negative fraction. This chain uses TRBV13 with TRBJ1-2, with D unresolved. The receptor comes from a man aged 18-30 years in good health. Some clones in this sample may be carry-over from other donors' samples. Here the CDR3 reads CASSSGRLYGYTF. CDR3 DNA sequence: TGTGCCAGCAGCTCCGGACGGCTCTATGGCTACACCTTC.